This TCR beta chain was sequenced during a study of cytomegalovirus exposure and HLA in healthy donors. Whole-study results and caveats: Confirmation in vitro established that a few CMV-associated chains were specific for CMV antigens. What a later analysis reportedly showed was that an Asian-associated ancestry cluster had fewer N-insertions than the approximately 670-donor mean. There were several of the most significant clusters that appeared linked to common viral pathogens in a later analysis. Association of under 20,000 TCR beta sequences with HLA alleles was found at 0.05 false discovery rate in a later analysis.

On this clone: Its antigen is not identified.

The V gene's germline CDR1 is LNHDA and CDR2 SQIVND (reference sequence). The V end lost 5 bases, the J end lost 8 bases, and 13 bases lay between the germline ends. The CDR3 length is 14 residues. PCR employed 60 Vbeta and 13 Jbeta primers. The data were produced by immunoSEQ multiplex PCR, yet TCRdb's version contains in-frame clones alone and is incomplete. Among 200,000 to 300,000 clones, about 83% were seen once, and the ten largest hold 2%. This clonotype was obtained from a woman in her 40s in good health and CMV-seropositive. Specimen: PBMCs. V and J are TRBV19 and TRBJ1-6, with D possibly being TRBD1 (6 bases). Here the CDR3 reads CASSPQGRDSPLHF. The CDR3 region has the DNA TGTGCCAGTAGTCCACAGGGACGGGATTCACCCCTCCACTTT.